This T cell receptor (beta chain) was sequenced for a study of shared clonotypes between healthy human individuals. Study-wide results and caveats: Naive CD4 clonotypes were shared across a handful of donors at about 5%. Incomplete sequencing of sorted subsets was indicated by rarefaction despite large depth.

As handled by the study authors: Filtering differed for immunoSEQ, which gave only junction sequences without quality scores. The repertoire was sequenced with immunoSEQ multiplex PCR; TCRdb's copy has only in-frame clones and lacks some. Clone size and V and J calls were adopted from that table, with D and trimming inferred from the DNA. The sample gives about 1.5 million clones, about 96% of which show up once; approximately 1.1% is in the top ten. In the case of this clone: Its antigen is not known.

This sequence originates from a man aged 25-45 years in good health. Input material: naive CD4+ T cells sorted from blood. Regarding subset: CD45RA+ positively selected.

In nucleotides, the CDR3 is TGTGCCAGCAGCCGGGACTCCAGCGCCTACGAGCAGTACTTC. Its protein is CASSRDSSAYEQYF. The chain uses TRBV7-8 and TRBJ2-7, with D possibly matching TRBD2 (6 bases). The CDR3 totals 14 residues. From germline, CDR1 is SGHVS and CDR2 FQNEAQ. V lost 5 bases and J 2 bases, leaving 13 bases between the germline ends.